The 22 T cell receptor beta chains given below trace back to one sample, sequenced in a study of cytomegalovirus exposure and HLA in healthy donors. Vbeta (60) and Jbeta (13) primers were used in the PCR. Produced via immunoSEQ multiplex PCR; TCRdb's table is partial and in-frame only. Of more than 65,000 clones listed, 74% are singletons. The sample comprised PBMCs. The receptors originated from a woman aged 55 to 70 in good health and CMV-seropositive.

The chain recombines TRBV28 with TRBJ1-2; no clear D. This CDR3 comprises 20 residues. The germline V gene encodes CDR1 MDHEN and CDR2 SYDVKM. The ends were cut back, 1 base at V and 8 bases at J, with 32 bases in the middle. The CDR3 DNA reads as TGTGCCAGCAGTTTATCCTCCCCCGGACCCCGGGCCGGAAGAATAGCGGGCTACACCTTC. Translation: CASSLSSPGPRAGRIAGYTF.

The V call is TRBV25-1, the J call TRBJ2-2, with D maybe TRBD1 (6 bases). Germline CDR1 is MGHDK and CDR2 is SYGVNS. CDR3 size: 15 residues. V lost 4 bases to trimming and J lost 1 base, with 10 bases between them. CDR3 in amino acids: CASSAPGQNTGELFF. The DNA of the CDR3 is TGTGCCAGCAGTGCCCCGGGACAGAACACCGGGGAGCTGTTTTTT. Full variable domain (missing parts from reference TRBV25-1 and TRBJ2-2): EADIYQTPRYLVIGTGKKITLECSQTMGHDKMYWYQQDPGMELHLIHYSYGVNSTEKGDLSSESTVSRIRTEHFPLTLESARPSHTSQYLCASSAPGQNTGELFFGEGSRLTVL.

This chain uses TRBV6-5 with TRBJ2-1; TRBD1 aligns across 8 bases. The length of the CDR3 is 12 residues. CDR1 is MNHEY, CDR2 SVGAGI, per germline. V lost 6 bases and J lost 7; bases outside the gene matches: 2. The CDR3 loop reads CASRRQGNEQFF. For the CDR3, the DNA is TGTGCCAGCAGACGACAGGGGAATGAGCAGTTCTTC.

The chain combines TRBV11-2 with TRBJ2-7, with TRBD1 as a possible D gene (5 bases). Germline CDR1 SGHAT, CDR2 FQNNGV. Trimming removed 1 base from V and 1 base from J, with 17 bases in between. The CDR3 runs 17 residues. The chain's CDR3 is CASSLGREPLLSYEQYF. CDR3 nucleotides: TGTGCCAGCAGCTTAGGCAGGGAACCCCTCCTATCCTACGAGCAGTACTTC.

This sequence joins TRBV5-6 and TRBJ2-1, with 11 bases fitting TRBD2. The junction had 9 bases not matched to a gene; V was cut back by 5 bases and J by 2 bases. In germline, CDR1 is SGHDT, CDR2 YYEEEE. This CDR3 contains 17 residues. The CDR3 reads CASSDISGRDAYNEQFF. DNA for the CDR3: TGTGCCAGCAGTGATATTAGCGGGAGGGACGCCTACAATGAGCAGTTCTTC.

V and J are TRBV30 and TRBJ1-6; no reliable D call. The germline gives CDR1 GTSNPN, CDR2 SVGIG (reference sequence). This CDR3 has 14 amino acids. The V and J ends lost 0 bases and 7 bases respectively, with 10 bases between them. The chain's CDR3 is CAWSVNLENSPLHF. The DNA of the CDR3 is TGTGCCTGGAGTGTAAACTTGGAGAATTCACCCCTCCACTTT.

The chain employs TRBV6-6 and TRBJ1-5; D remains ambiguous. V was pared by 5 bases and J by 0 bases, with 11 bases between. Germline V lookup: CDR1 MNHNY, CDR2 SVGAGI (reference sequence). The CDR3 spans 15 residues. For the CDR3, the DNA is TGTGCCAGCAGTGTTGACACAGATAGCAATCAGCCCCAGCATTTT. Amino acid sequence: CASSVDTDSNQPQHF.

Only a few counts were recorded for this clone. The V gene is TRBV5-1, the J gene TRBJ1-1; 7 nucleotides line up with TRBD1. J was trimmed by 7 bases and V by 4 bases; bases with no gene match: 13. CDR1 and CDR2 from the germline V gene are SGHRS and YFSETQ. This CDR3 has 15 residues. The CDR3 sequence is CASSRSSGTAHEAFF. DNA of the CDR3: TGCGCCAGCAGCCGATCCTCCGGGACAGCCCATGAAGCTTTCTTT.

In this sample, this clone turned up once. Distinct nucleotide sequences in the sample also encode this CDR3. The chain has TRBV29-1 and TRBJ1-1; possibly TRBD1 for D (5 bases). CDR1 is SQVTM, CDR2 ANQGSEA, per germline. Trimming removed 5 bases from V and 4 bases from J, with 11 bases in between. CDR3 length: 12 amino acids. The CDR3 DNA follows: TGCAGCGTTACAAGGGGTCGCACTGAAGCTTTCTTT. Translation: CSVTRGRTEAFF.

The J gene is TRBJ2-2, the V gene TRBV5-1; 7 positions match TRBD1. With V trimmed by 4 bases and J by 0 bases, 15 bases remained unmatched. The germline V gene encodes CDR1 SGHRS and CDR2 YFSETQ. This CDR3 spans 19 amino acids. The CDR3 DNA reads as TGCGCCAGCAGCCTCCTTTCCCTAACCGGACAGGCGAACACCGGGGAGCTGTTTTTT. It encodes CASSLLSLTGQANTGELFF.

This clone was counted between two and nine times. The CDR3 region has the DNA TGTGCTAGTGGTTTGTACACAGGGAACCAGCCCCAGCATTTT. Translating it yields CASGLYTGNQPQHF. The chain couples TRBV12-5 to TRBJ1-5, with D perhaps matching TRBD1 (6 bases). From germline, CDR1 is LGHNT and CDR2 FRNRAP. There are 14 residues in the CDR3. The V end was cut by 2 bases, the J end by 7 bases, with 12 bases between.

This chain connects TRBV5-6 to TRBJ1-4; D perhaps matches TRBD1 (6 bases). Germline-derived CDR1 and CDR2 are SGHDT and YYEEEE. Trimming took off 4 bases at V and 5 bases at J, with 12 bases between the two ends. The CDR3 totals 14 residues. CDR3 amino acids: CASSPTGLNEKLFF. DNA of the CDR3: TGTGCCAGCAGCCCGACAGGACTGAATGAAAAACTGTTTTTT.

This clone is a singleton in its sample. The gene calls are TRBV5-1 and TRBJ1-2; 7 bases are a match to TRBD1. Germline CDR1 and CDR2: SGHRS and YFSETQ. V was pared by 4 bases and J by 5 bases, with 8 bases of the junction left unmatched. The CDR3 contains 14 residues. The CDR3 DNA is TGCGCCAGCAGCCCCGGACAGGCTGATTATGGCTACACCTTC. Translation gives CASSPGQADYGYTF.

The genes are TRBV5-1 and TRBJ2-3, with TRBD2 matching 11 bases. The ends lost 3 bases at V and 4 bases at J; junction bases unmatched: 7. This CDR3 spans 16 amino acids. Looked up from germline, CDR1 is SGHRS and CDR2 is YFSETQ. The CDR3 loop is CASSSYLAGGADTQYF. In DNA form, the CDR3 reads TGCGCCAGCAGCTCATATCTAGCGGGGGGCGCAGATACGCAGTATTTT.

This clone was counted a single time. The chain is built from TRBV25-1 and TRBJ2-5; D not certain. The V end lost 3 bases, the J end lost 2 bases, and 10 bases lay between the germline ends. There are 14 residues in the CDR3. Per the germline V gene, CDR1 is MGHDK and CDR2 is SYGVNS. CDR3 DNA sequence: TGTGCCAGCAGTGAGAAGACATTTCAAGAGACCCAGTACTTC. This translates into CASSEKTFQETQYF.

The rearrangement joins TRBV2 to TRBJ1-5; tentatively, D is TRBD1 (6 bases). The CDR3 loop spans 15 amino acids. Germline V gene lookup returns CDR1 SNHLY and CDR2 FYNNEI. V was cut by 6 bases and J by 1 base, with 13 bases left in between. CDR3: CASRRGGQSNQPQHF. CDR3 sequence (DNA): TGTGCCAGCAGACGGGGGGGGCAGAGCAATCAGCCCCAGCATTTT.

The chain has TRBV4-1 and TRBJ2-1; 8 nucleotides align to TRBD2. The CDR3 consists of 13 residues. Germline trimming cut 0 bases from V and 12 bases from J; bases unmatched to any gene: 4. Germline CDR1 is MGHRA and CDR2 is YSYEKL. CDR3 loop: CASSQEVGRGQFF. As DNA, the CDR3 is TGCGCCAGCAGCCAAGAAGTCGGGAGGGGGCAGTTCTTC.

DNA of the CDR3: TGTGCCAGCTCACCACGGACAGGGTCCTACGAGCAGTACTTC. Translated, it gives CASSPRTGSYEQYF. V usage is TRBV18 and J usage is TRBJ2-7, with 8 bases fitting TRBD1. This CDR3 is 14 amino acids long. J gave up 1 base and V 1 base, and 0 bases lay outside the gene matches. The germline V gene encodes CDR1 KGHSH and CDR2 LQKENI.

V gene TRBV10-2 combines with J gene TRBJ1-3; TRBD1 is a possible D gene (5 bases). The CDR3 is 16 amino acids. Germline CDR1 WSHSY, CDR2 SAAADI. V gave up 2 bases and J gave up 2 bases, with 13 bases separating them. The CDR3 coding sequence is TGCGCCAGCAGTGAGGCAGGATTGGGGCCTGGAAACACCATATATTTT. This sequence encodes CASSEAGLGPGNTIYF.

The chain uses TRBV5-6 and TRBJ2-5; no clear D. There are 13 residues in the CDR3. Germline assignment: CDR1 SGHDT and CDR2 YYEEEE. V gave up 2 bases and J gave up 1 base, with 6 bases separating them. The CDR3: CASSFSGQETQYF. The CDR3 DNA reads TGTGCCAGCAGCTTTTCCGGCCAAGAGACCCAGTACTTC.

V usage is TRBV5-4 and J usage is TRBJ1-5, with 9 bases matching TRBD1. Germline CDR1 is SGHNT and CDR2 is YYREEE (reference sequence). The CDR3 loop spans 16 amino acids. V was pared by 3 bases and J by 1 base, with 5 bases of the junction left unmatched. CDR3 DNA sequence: TGTGCCAGCAGCTGGGGAGGGACAGGGAGCAATCAGCCCCAGCATTTT. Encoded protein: CASSWGGTGSNQPQHF.

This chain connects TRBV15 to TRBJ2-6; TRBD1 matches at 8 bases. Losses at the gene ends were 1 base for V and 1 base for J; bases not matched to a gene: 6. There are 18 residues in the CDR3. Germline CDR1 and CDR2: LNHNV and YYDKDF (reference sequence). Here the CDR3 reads CATSRVGDRKSGANVLTF. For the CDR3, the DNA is TGTGCCACCAGCAGAGTAGGGGACAGGAAGTCTGGGGCCAACGTCCTGACTTTC.